These T cell receptor beta chains were read from a single sample in a study of identical twins. TCRdb fed the 5' RACE reads into MiXCR, producing one record per CDR3 protein. The repertoire consists of 200,000 to 250,000 distinct CDR3 sequences, with about 13% occurring once and the leading ten covering roughly 3.7%. This sample was shared with a second study, whose subject was yellow fever vaccine responses in identical twins.

The sample was memory (CD45RO+) T cells sorted from blood. The source is a woman aged 18-29 years in good health. Each CDR3 is given with its conserved first and last residue. A D gene is named only where the DNA matches it firmly. Clone size is shown for a subset of rows, as once, few, many or a class of expanded clone.

>NA|TRBJ2-3|NA|TRBV5-8
TGTGCCAGCAGCGCTGGGCGAGGGGTTACGCAGTATTTT
CASSAGRGVTQYF
>NA|TRBJ2-1|NA|TRBV4-2
TGTGCCAGCAGCCAAGTCGAGGATGAGCAGTTCTTC
CASSQVEDEQFF
>many|TRBJ1-5|TRBD1|TRBV20-1
TGCAGTGCTAGACTCGGGACAGGGCCCCAGAATCAGCCCCAGCATTTT
CSARLGTGPQNQPQHF
>many|TRBJ2-5|TRBD2|TRBV29-1
TGCAGCGCTCGACTAGCGTCTAAAGAGACCCAGTACTTC
CSARLASKETQYF
>few|TRBJ2-5|TRBD2|TRBV19
TGTGCCAGTTCCGTGGGCGGGGGTGAGAGGAAGACCCAGTACTTC
CASSVGGGERKTQYF
>NA|TRBJ1-1|TRBD1|TRBV2
TGTGCCAGCAACGGACAGGGGAACACTGAAGCTTTCTTT
CASNGQGNTEAFF
>few|TRBJ2-1|TRBD2|TRBV5-1
TGCGCCAGCAGCTTGGGTGGCGGGGGTCGGATATACAATGAGCAGTTCTTC
CASSLGGGGRIYNEQFF
>NA|TRBJ2-1|NA|TRBV7-8
TGTGCCAGCAGCTTGCTAGACAGGCACAATGAGCAGTTCTTC
CASSLLDRHNEQFF
>few|TRBJ2-1|NA|TRBV6-5
TGTGCCAGCAGTTCCCCGTTGGGGGGCTTTGAGCAGTTCTTC
CASSSPLGGFEQFF
>NA|TRBJ2-5|NA|TRBV7-8
TGTGCCAGCATCCTTCGGGAACTAGATTTACAAGAGACCCAGTACTTC
CASILRELDLQETQYF
>few|TRBJ2-5|NA|TRBV7-3
TGTGCCAGCAGCCGGGGGTTCCAAGAGACCCAGTACTTC
CASSRGFQETQYF
>NA|TRBJ2-3|TRBD2|TRBV5-4
TGTGCCAGCAGCCCCTCCGGGACTAACCAAGATACGCAGTATTTT
CASSPSGTNQDTQYF
>few|TRBJ2-7|NA|TRBV3-1
TGTGCCAGCAGCCAAGAGTTGAGGGACGAGCAGTACTTC
CASSQELRDEQYF
>NA|TRBJ2-3|TRBD1|TRBV29-1
TGCAGCGTTGAACGACAGGGTACAGATACGCAGTATTTT
CSVERQGTDTQYF
>NA|TRBJ1-2|TRBD1|TRBV5-1
TGCGCCAGCAGCTTGGCCTCGGACAGGCCTGTCATCTTC
CASSLASDRPVIF
>NA|TRBJ2-6|NA|TRBV15
TGTGCCACCAGCAGAGATCTTGAGGTCCCCAACGTCCTGACTTTC
CATSRDLEVPNVLTF
>few|TRBJ2-1|TRBD2|TRBV7-7
TGTGCTAGCAGCTTAGGGACTAGCGGGTCAAACAATGAGCAGTTCTTC
CASSLGTSGSNNEQFF
>few|TRBJ1-2|TRBD1|TRBV19
TGTGCCAGTCGGGACAGGGGCTATGGCTACACCTTC
CASRDRGYGYTF
>NA|TRBJ2-7|NA|TRBV6-1
TGTGCCAGCAGGTCGACAGAATCCTACGAGCAGTACTTC
CASRSTESYEQYF
>many|TRBJ2-7|NA|TRBV3-1
TGTGCCAGCAGCACTACAAGTAGCTCCTACGAGCAGTACTTC
CASSTTSSSYEQYF
>few|TRBJ1-2|NA|TRBV12-3/TRBV12-4
TGTGCCAGCAGTTTTCTTCGGGGCGGCGGCTACACCTTC
CASSFLRGGGYTF
>NA|TRBJ1-4|TRBD1|TRBV5-1
TGCGCCAGCAGCTTGGGGCAGGGGGATGGTCGGAAACTGTTTTTT
CASSLGQGDGRKLFF
>NA|TRBJ2-7|TRBD2|TRBV7-9
TGTGCCAGCAGCGACGGCGGGGGGTCCACCTACGAGCAGTACTTC
CASSDGGGSTYEQYF
>NA|TRBJ2-1|TRBD2|TRBV6-5
TGTGCCAGCAGTTACCCAGGGGCGGGAGGCCTAGGTGAGCAGTTCTTC
CASSYPGAGGLGEQFF
>many|TRBJ2-3|NA|TRBV5-1
TGCGCCAGCAGCTTGGGTATGGCTACAGATACGCAGTATTTT
CASSLGMATDTQYF
>many|TRBJ1-1|TRBD1|TRBV20-1
TGCAGTGCCGGGACAGGGGGTGGAACTGAAGCTTTCTTT
CSAGTGGGTEAFF
>many|TRBJ2-1|TRBD2|TRBV7-2
TGTGCCAGCAGCTTAGCGGCTAGCGGGGGGGGTTCCTACAATGAGCAGTTCTTC
CASSLAASGGGSYNEQFF
>NA|TRBJ1-2|TRBD1|TRBV28
TGTGCCAGCAGTCTCCTCGGACAGGGGAGGGCTAACTATGGCTACACCTTC
CASSLLGQGRANYGYTF
>NA|TRBJ2-5|NA|TRBV13
TGTGCCAGCAGCTTTCTTCGCCGGGGCCAAGAGACCCAGTACTTC
CASSFLRRGQETQYF
>NA|TRBJ1-1|NA|TRBV12-5
TGTGCTAGTTTACGGGTGGGGACTGAAGCTTTCTTT
CASLRVGTEAFF
>few|TRBJ2-1|TRBD2|TRBV3-1
TGTGCCAGCAGCCATATGGGACTAGCGGGGGGCCCCGCCTACAATGAGCAGTTCTTC
CASSHMGLAGGPAYNEQFF
>NA|TRBJ1-4|NA|TRBV2
TGTGCCAGCAAACCCGGGACCCGCGCAACTAATGAAAAACTGTTTTTT
CASKPGTRATNEKLFF
>NA|TRBJ2-2|NA|TRBV5-8
TGTGCCAGCAATAGTGGTTGGAGCACCGGGGAGCTGTTTTTT
CASNSGWSTGELFF